This T cell receptor beta chain was documented in a study of shared clonotypes between healthy human individuals. Study-level results: Sorted-subset samples were not fully sequenced, rarefaction indicated. The study generally estimated greater richness for naive than memory subsets.

Clones were read by immunoSEQ multiplex PCR, and TCRdb kept only the in-frame ones, dropping some. The sample includes millions of clones, approximately 94% seen only once; the top ten take around 1.1%. V gave up 3 bases and J gave up 4 bases, with 13 bases separating them. CDR3 length equals 14 residues. Per the germline V gene, CDR1 is PRHDT and CDR2 is FYEKMQ (reference sequence). Selected positively for CCR7 and CD45RO-negative, naive CD8 cells excluded terminally differentiated effector memory CD45RA+ cells. None of the donors, who were healthy HIV-negative adults, had recently had acute infections or vaccinations. In regard to this clone: Its antigen is currently unknown.

The chain links TRBV13 to TRBJ2-7; a possible D gene is TRBD1 (6 bases). What was sequenced was naive CD8+ T cells sorted from blood. This clonotype originated in a young man in good health. The CDR3 coding sequence is TGTGCCAGCAGCTTCCAGGACAGAGCTTACGAGCAGTACTTC. Residues: CASSFQDRAYEQYF.